This T cell receptor beta chain stems from a study of tumor-infiltrating lymphocytes in primary liver carcinoma. Background on the study: Tumors measured about 4 to 10 cm and were stage T1-T3 N0M0.

Starting from 500 ng of total RNA, TCR beta cDNA was produced with a primer in the constant region. Three rounds of nested multiplex PCR with slightly modified ARM-PCR produced TCR beta libraries. TRBV1-TRBV30 forward primers paired with a C-beta reverse primer drove the first two PCR rounds, 10 cycles each. TCRdb ran MiXCR on the multiplex PCR reads and lists one entry per CDR3 protein. The data hold 330,000 or so distinct CDR3 sequences, with 65% observed a single time. The CDR3 is made up of 12 amino acids. Per germline, CDR1 SGHAT and CDR2 FQNNGV. Whole-study findings and limits: Tumor region pairs showed greater overlap than either tumor-adjacent or tumor-blood pairs did. Tumor samples exhibited a significantly greater top-250-clone fraction than blood samples (p = 0.039).

In addition to blood RNA drawn from unsorted whole blood, germline DNA was extracted. Among the patients, all had chronic HBV infection and none had been treated. A remark on this clonotype: Its target is unknown. The junction departs from germline at one end; a sequencing error may be responsible.

The TCR sequence derives from a man in his forties or fifties with primary liver carcinoma and hepatitis B virus infection. J is TRBJ2-1 and V is TRBV11-2, with D unclear. The sample was peripheral blood. The CDR3 protein is CVSSNHYNEQFF. CDR3 bases: TGTGTCAGCAGCAATCACTACAATGAGCAGTTCTTC.